This T cell receptor (beta chain) appears in the sequencing data of a study of identical twins. Note on this clonotype: What it recognizes is unknown.

Using its own MiXCR run on the 5' RACE reads, TCRdb lists one record per CDR3 protein. The sample lists under 350,000 distinct CDR3 sequences, around 9.7% seen once, with under 7.5% in the top ten. Findings and limits, study-wide: Findings came from cross-sectional statistics, without long-term follow-up of donors. Monozygotic twin pairs showed more out-of-frame TCR alpha sharing than models estimated. Abundant beta clonotypes from cord blood bore fewer insertions; memory repertoires lacked this pattern.

Trimming took 7 bases from V and 2 from J; bases not matched to a gene: 12. Germline loops: CDR1 SGHAT, CDR2 FQNNGV. The CDR3 extends over 16 amino acids. The same data also went into a second study, on yellow fever vaccine responses in identical twins.

The sequence was obtained from a woman aged 18-35 years in good health. The V gene is TRBV11-2, the J gene TRBJ2-5; 8 bases map to TRBD1. The material sequenced was CD8+ T cells sorted from blood. The DNA of the CDR3 is TGTGCCAGCACCTTCGGGGCACAGGGGGGACAAGAGACCCAGTACTTC. Residues: CASTFGAQGGQETQYF.